The clone carrying this T cell receptor (beta chain) was seen a handful of times. Its antigen is as yet unknown. This record comes from a study of CD8 T cells in ankylosing spondylitis. This CDR3 comprises 15 residues. The germline V gene encodes CDR1 SNHLY and CDR2 FYNNEI. V was trimmed by 6 bases and J by 7 bases, leaving 21 bases between them. The study, taken as a whole, reports: Apparently characteristic of ankylosing spondylitis blood was a TCR beta motif (roughly eight highly homologous variants). Reportedly, significant enrichment of disease-linked clones occurred in matched ankylosing spondylitis synovial fluid.

TCRdb re-called the 5' RACE reads with MiXCR, one entry per CDR3 protein. Here the sample spans fewer than 400,000 distinct CDR3 sequences, approximately 8% being singletons. Material: blood, either unsorted or a sorted T cell fraction (not recorded which). The V and J genes are TRBV2 and TRBJ1-2; D unresolved. This TCR was sampled from a male donor with ankylosing spondylitis. The CDR3 spells CASSVVRRAAAGYTF. CDR3 DNA sequence: TGTGCCAGCAGCGTAGTACGTAGGGCTGCGGCTGGCTACACCTTC.